Presented here are 5 T cell receptor beta chains from one specimen sequenced in a study of shared clonotypes between healthy human individuals. Measured with immunoSEQ multiplex PCR; TCRdb has only the in-frame clones, and not every one. The table records millions of clones, 85% to 95% of them present only once. The sample was naive CD4+ T cells from PBMCs. Subset specified: CD45RA+ positively selected. Receptors were obtained from a man between 18 and 29 years old in good health. Some clones in this sample may be carry-over from other donors' samples.

J is TRBJ1-5 and V is TRBV4-1; 9 bases align to TRBD1. Germline CDR1 reads MGHRA; CDR2 reads YSYEKL. J gave up 6 bases and V 8 bases, and 8 bases lay outside the gene matches. This CDR3 is 14 amino acids long. The CDR3 DNA follows: TGCGCCAGCGCCCTGGGACAGGGCTCTCAGCCCCAGCATTTT. It codes for CASALGQGSQPQHF.

A single count supports this clone. The chain has TRBV19 and TRBJ1-5; the match to TRBD1 covers 7 bases. Germline CDR1 LNHDA, CDR2 SQIVND (reference sequence). CDR3 length equals 16 residues. The V and J ends lost 0 bases and 7 bases, in that order; junction bases with no gene match: 9. The CDR3 spells CASSIETTGYGQPQHF. The CDR3 DNA reads TGTGCCAGTAGTATAGAGACGACAGGGTACGGGCAGCCCCAGCATTTT.

The chain is built from TRBV28 and TRBJ2-5; 7 bases match TRBD2. After removal of 7 bases from V and 2 bases from J, the junction contained 10 bases not matched to a gene. The germline gives CDR1 MDHEN, CDR2 SYDVKM. The CDR3 has 15 residues. CDR3 DNA sequence: TGTGCCAGCAAAAATCTAGCGGACTCTCAAGAGACCCAGTACTTC. Protein sequence: CASKNLADSQETQYF. Full variable domain (remainder filled in from reference TRBV28 and TRBJ2-5): DVKVTQSSRYLVKRTGEKVFLECVQDMDHENMFWYRQDPGLGLRLIYFSYDVKMKEKGDIPEGYSVSREKKERFSLILESASTNQTSMYLCASKNLADSQETQYFGPGTRLLVL.

The V call is TRBV27, the J call TRBJ2-1, with 16 bases identical to TRBD2. The CDR3 extends over 16 amino acids. The V gene end was trimmed by 4 bases and the J gene end by 10 bases; junction bases not matched to a gene: 7. Germline CDR1 reads MNHEY; CDR2 reads SMNVEV (reference sequence). CDR3 sequence reads: CASSSLGTSGRGEQFF. CDR3 nucleotide sequence: TGTGCCAGCAGTTCCCTGGGGACTAGCGGGAGGGGCGAGCAGTTCTTC.

The chain uses TRBV11-2 and TRBJ2-7; weak D call: TRBD1 (5 bases). This CDR3 contains 14 residues. CDR1 and CDR2 from the germline V gene are SGHAT and FQNNGV. V was clipped by 1 base and J by 7 bases, with 14 bases between them. The CDR3 loop is CASSLAPAYREQYF. The CDR3 region has the DNA TGTGCCAGCAGCTTAGCCCCCGCTTACAGGGAGCAGTACTTC.